The rows below give T cell receptor beta chains drawn from one sample of a study of T cell responses to AZD1222 COVID-19 vaccine. Repertoires were generated with immunoSEQ multiplex PCR, while TCRdb's copy carries only in-frame clones and drops some. The table includes about 160,000 clones, around 93% detected once. The sample here was peripheral blood, taken on day 0 of AZD1222 vaccination. The receptors were sampled from an adult in good health. Both conserved end residues are part of each CDR3. The D gene is left open where the match is weak. Size is stated for part of the rows, as once, few or many counts, or as a class when the clone is expanded.

d_call | j_call | clone_size | v_call | cdr3_nt | cdr3_aa
NA | TRBJ2-7 | NA | TRBV5-1 | TGCGCCAGCAGCTTCCCAGGGTCCTACGAGCAGTACTTC | CASSFPGSYEQYF
NA | TRBJ1-2 | NA | TRBV27 | TGTGCCAGCAGACTTTTGGGCGACGGCCCCTACGGCTACACCTTC | CASRLLGDGPYGYTF
TRBD1 | TRBJ2-1 | NA | TRBV27 | TGTGCCAGCAGCCTAGGGGGCGCGGGCTATGAGCAGTTCTTC | CASSLGGAGYEQFF
NA | TRBJ2-3 | NA | TRBV4-2 | TGTGCCAGCAGCCAAGATCGGGAACCAGATACGCAGTATTTT | CASSQDREPDTQYF
TRBD1 | TRBJ1-6 | NA | TRBV6-2/TRBV6-3 | TGTGCCAGCAGTTTAACAGGGGTGAGGTCCTATAATTCACCCCTCCACTTT | CASSLTGVRSYNSPLHF
TRBD1 | TRBJ2-7 | NA | TRBV7-2 | TGTGCCAGCAGCTTAGTGGGGACAGGTGGGACCTACGAGCAGTACTTC | CASSLVGTGGTYEQYF
TRBD1 | TRBJ2-5 | NA | TRBV5-1 | TGCGCCAGCAGCGGGGGACAGGGAGAGACCCAGTACTTC | CASSGGQGETQYF
NA | TRBJ2-1 | NA | TRBV7-2 | TGTGCCAGCAGCTTAGAGTTCGGGGCCGGTGAGCAGTTCTTC | CASSLEFGAGEQFF
TRBD1 | TRBJ1-1 | once | TRBV2 | TGTGCCAGCCGGGACAGGAGGAACACTGAAGCTTTCTTT | CASRDRRNTEAFF
NA | TRBJ2-7 | NA | TRBV25-1 | TGTGCCAGCAGCCCCTCGGACCGAAGCTCCTACGAGCAGTACTTC | CASSPSDRSSYEQYF
NA | TRBJ1-6 | NA | TRBV12-5 | TGTGCTAGTGGTTGGGGACATGGGAGTTATAATTCACCCCTCCACTTT | CASGWGHGSYNSPLHF
NA | TRBJ1-5 | NA | TRBV28 | TGTGCCAGCAGTTCAGCTCACACTGGGCGTCAGCCCCAGCATTTT | CASSSAHTGRQPQHF
NA | TRBJ2-5 | NA | TRBV28 | TGTGCCAGCAGTTTTGGACTTTCTAAGCAGTACTTC | CASSFGLSKQYF
NA | TRBJ1-5 | NA | TRBV5-1 | TGCGCCAGCAGACGGGCAGAGAATCAGCCCCAGCATTTT | CASRRAENQPQHF
NA | TRBJ2-3 | NA | TRBV6-5 | TGTGCCAGCAACCAACACAAAACTAGCACAGATACGCAGTATTTT | CASNQHKTSTDTQYF
NA | TRBJ2-6 | NA | TRBV11-3 | TGTGCCAGCAGCTCTAGTATCTCTGGGGCCAACGTCCTGACTTTC | CASSSSISGANVLTF
TRBD1 | TRBJ2-7 | NA | TRBV7-9 | TGTGCCAGCAGCAACCTAGACAGGGCCCCCTCCTTCCGCGAGCAGTACTTC | CASSNLDRAPSFREQYF
NA | TRBJ2-2 | once | TRBV4-1 | TGCGCCAGCAGCCATTCTAGGGGGGGACTCAACACCGGGGAGCTGTTTTTT | CASSHSRGGLNTGELFF
NA | TRBJ2-7 | NA | TRBV6-5 | TGTGCCAGCAGTTACCAGCGGACCTACGAGCAGTACTTC | CASSYQRTYEQYF
TRBD1 | TRBJ2-3 | NA | TRBV19 | TGTGCCAGTAGTCCCCGGACAGGGGCTATAGATACGCAGTATTTT | CASSPRTGAIDTQYF
NA | TRBJ2-2 | NA | TRBV7-3 | TGTGCCAGCAGCTTGAGTGGAGCCGGGGAGCTGTTTTTT | CASSLSGAGELFF
NA | TRBJ1-4 | NA | TRBV4-1 | TGCGCCAGCAGCCAAGATCAAGGGACTAATGAAAAACTGTTTTTT | CASSQDQGTNEKLFF
TRBD2 | TRBJ2-1 | NA | TRBV29-1 | TGCTGCGGGTGGGGCGGGAGGGCCGAGGAATACAATGAGCAGTTCTTC | CCGWGGRAEEYNEQFF
NA | TRBJ2-5 | NA | TRBV28 | TGTGCCAGCAGTTCCCCGCGGGGTCTCCGGGAGACCCAGTACTTC | CASSSPRGLRETQYF
TRBD1 | TRBJ2-7 | NA | TRBV23-1 | TGCGCCAGCAGTCAACGAACCAGGGACAGGGCCCACCGGGTCGAGCAGTACTTC | CASSQRTRDRAHRVEQYF
TRBD2 | TRBJ2-7 | NA | TRBV4-2 | TGTGCCAGCAGCCAAGATATCAGCGGGAGGGCCTTGGGGGAGCAGTACTTC | CASSQDISGRALGEQYF
TRBD2 | TRBJ2-3 | once | TRBV24-1 | TGTGCCACCAAGGACGGGAGGAGCACAGATACGCAGTATTTT | CATKDGRSTDTQYF
NA | TRBJ2-7 | NA | TRBV6-5 | TGTGCCAGCAACCCATCAGGACTCCATGCCTACGAGCAGTACTTC | CASNPSGLHAYEQYF
NA | TRBJ1-1 | NA | TRBV7-3 | TGTGCCAGCAGCGGGGGCGGAATGAACACTGAAGCTTTCTTT | CASSGGGMNTEAFF
TRBD1 | TRBJ2-7 | once | TRBV7-9 | TGTGCCAGCAGCTTCGGACAGGGCGTTTACTACGAGCAGTACTTC | CASSFGQGVYYEQYF
TRBD2 | TRBJ2-7 | NA | TRBV5-1 | TGCGCCAGCAGCGCCTGGACTAGCGAGATCTACGAGCAGTACTTC | CASSAWTSEIYEQYF
TRBD2 | TRBJ2-7 | NA | TRBV6-1 | TGTGCCAGCAGTGGGGGACTAGCGGGAGGGCCGCGGTACGAGCAGTACTTC | CASSGGLAGGPRYEQYF
NA | TRBJ2-5 | NA | TRBV15 | TGTGCCACCAGCAGAGATAGTCAAGAGACCCAGTACTTC | CATSRDSQETQYF
NA | TRBJ2-7 | NA | TRBV30 | TGTGCCTGGAGTGTGAGTGGGACATACTACGAGCAGTACTTC | CAWSVSGTYYEQYF
NA | TRBJ2-7 | NA | TRBV19 | TGTGCCAGTAGTATAGCCGACGGACCCTACGAGCAGTACTTC | CASSIADGPYEQYF
TRBD1 | TRBJ1-5 | NA | TRBV10-3 | TGTGCCATCAGTGAGTCGACCGCCTTGGGACAGGGTCAGCAGCCCCAGCATTTT | CAISESTALGQGQQPQHF
NA | TRBJ2-3 | NA | TRBV6-5 | TGTGCCAGCAGTTACTCGCGGGGGCACGCAGATACGCAGTATTTT | CASSYSRGHADTQYF
TRBD2 | TRBJ2-1 | NA | TRBV3-1/TRBV3-2 | TGTGCCAGCAGCCAAGAAACTAGCGGCATAGGGGAGAATGAGCAGTTCTTC | CASSQETSGIGENEQFF
NA | TRBJ1-2 | NA | TRBV6-2/TRBV6-3 | TGTGCCAGCAGTTACGCAGGTTCTAGAGGCTACACCTTC | CASSYAGSRGYTF
NA | TRBJ2-7 | once | TRBV4-1 | TGCGCCAGCAGCCAAGATCCCGGGGTTTTCTACGAGCAGTACTTC | CASSQDPGVFYEQYF
NA | TRBJ2-6 | NA | TRBV18 | TGTGCCAGCTCACCGGGTACGGCCAACGTCCTGACTTTC | CASSPGTANVLTF
NA | TRBJ1-2 | NA | TRBV15 | TGTGCCACCAGCCCGAGAGGGAACTATGGCTACACCTTC | CATSPRGNYGYTF
TRBD2 | TRBJ2-1 | NA | TRBV7-9 | TGTGCCAGCAGCTTAGTGGCTAGCGGGAGTATCAATGAGCAGTTCTTC | CASSLVASGSINEQFF
NA | TRBJ2-7 | NA | TRBV7-3 | TGTGCCAGCAGCTTAATTGGGGGCCCGGCCTACGAGCAGTACTTC | CASSLIGGPAYEQYF
NA | TRBJ2-1 | NA | TRBV24-1 | TGTGCCACCAGTGCACAGACCTCGGGTGAGCAGTTCTTC | CATSAQTSGEQFF
NA | TRBJ1-1 | NA | TRBV18 | TGTGCCAGCTCACAGGTGACAGCCATCAACACTGAAGCTTTCTTT | CASSQVTAINTEAFF
NA | TRBJ1-1 | NA | TRBV12-5 | TGTGCTAGTGGTTTGGCGGGACCCTCTGAAGCTTTCTTT | CASGLAGPSEAFF
NA | TRBJ2-3 | NA | TRBV12-5 | TGTGCTAGTGGTTTGGACCTTAGCACAGATACGCAGTATTTT | CASGLDLSTDTQYF
TRBD2 | TRBJ2-3 | NA | TRBV4-2 | TGTGCCAGCAGCCAAGAATACCTAGCGGGAGGTGATACGCAGTATTTT | CASSQEYLAGGDTQYF
TRBD1 | TRBJ1-2 | NA | TRBV4-1 | TGCGCCAGCAGCCAAGGGTTACAGGGGGGCGCCTTCGATGGCTACACCTTC | CASSQGLQGGAFDGYTF
TRBD1 | TRBJ2-3 | NA | TRBV4-1 | TGCGCCAGCAGCCAGGGAACTACAGGGGGCGCAGATACGCAGTATTTT | CASSQGTTGGADTQYF
NA | TRBJ2-3 | NA | TRBV7-2 | TGTGCCAGCAGCTTAAAAAGATCAGATACGCAGTATTTT | CASSLKRSDTQYF
NA | TRBJ1-6 | NA | TRBV7-9 | TGTGCCAGCAGCTTAGGACGGATTAATTCACCCCTCCACTTT | CASSLGRINSPLHF